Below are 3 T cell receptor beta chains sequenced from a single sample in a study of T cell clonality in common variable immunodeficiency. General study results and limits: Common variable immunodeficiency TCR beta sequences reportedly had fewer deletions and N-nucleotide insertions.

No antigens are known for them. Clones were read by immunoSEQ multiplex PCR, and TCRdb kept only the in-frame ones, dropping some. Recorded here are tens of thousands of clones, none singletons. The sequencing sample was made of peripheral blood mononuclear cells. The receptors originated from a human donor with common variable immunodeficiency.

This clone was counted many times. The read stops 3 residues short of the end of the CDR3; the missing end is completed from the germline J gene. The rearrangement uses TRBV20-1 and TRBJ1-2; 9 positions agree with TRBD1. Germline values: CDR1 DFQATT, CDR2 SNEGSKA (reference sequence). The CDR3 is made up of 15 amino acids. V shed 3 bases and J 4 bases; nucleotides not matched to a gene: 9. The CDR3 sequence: CSASPLGTGTYGYTF. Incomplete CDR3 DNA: TGCAGTGCTAGTCCCCTCGGGACAGGGACCTATGGC.

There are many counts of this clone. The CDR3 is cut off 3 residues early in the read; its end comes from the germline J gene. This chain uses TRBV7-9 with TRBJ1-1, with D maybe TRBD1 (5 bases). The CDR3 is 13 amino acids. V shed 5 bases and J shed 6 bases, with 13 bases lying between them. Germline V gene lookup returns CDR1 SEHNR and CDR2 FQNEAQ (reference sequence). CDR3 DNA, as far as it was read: TGTGCCAGCAGCCCCCGGGGGGTCGCTGAA. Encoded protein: CASSPRGVAE. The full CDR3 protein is CASSPRGVAEAFF.

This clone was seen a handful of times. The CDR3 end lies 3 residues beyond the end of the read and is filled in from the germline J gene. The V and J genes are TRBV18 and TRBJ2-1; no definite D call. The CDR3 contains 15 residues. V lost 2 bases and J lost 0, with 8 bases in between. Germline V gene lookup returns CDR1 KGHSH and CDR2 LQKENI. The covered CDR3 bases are TGTGCCAGCTCACCAGACTGGAGCTCCTACAATGAG. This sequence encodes CASSPDWSSYNE. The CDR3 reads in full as CASSPDWSSYNEQFF.